The clone carrying this T cell receptor (beta chain) is a singleton in its sample. The assay was immunoSEQ multiplex PCR, and TCRdb's table has in-frame clones only and misses some. The table shows about 220,000 clones, with over 75% occurring only once. The CDR3 loop spans 15 amino acids. Germline V gene lookup returns CDR1 LNHNV and CDR2 YYDKDF (reference sequence). The J segment lost 7 bases and the V segment lost 5 bases, leaving 9 bases of the junction unmatched. This specimen belongs to a study of blood T cell repertoires in COVID-19. The overall study: Sites across the United States, Italy and Spain contributed samples from acute and convalescent COVID-19.

The chain recombines TRBV15 with TRBJ2-2; 8 nucleotides align to TRBD1. This TCR was recovered from a human donor in a cohort sampled during active COVID-19. Input material: peripheral blood. This chain's CDR3 is CATSAGGAWGGELFF. The CDR3, as DNA: TGTGCCACCAGCGCAGGGGGCGCGTGGGGCGGGGAGCTGTTTTTT.